This TCR beta chain derives from a study of blood T cell repertoires in COVID-19. Germline V lookup: CDR1 SNHLY, CDR2 FYNNEI. The CDR3 is 13 amino acids. Trimming pared 5 bases from V and 3 bases from J, leaving 9 bases between. Clones were sequenced by immunoSEQ multiplex PCR, and TCRdb holds only the in-frame ones, with some missing. The table records about 190,000 clones, over 75% of them present only once. The TCR sequence derives from a woman older than 75 with active or convalescent COVID-19. Sequencing was done on a sample of peripheral blood. J is TRBJ2-3 and V is TRBV2, with a tentative D call TRBD1 (5 bases). The DNA of the CDR3 is TGTGCCAGCAGTTCCCCAGGGACAGATACGCAGTATTTT. Amino acid sequence: CASSSPGTDTQYF.